The 2 T cell receptor beta chains given below trace back to one sample, sequenced in a study of tumor and adjacent non-tumor tissue in lung cancer. TCRbeta libraries were built with three rounds of nested PCR, modified from ARM-PCR. TCRdb passed the multiplex PCR reads through MiXCR, listing each CDR3 protein once. The sample has under 100,000 distinct CDR3 sequences; less than 75% are singletons. RNA was extracted from bulk tissue without any cell sorting. The sample was lung tumor tissue. Receptors were obtained from a woman aged 70-85 years with non-small cell lung cancer.

As concerns this clonotype: A much larger clone lies a single base off, so this may be a read error. This chain links TRBV5-1 with TRBJ2-3; D gene ambiguous. This CDR3 contains 17 residues. Germline CDR1 reads SGHRS; CDR2 reads YFSETQ. The CDR3: CASSFTFPRVPTDAQYF. Written as DNA, the CDR3 is TGCGCCAGCAGCTTTACGTTTCCGAGAGTACCCACAGATGCGCAGTATTTT.

This clonotype was detected a few times. Lacking the conserved final phenylalanine or tryptophan, this CDR3 likely reflects a read error. The chain uses TRBV4-1 and TRBJ2-3, with TRBD2 matching 9 bases. The CDR3 has 16 residues. Germline V gene data show CDR1 as MGHRA and CDR2 as YSYEKL. Germline trimming cut 5 bases from V and 2 bases from J; bases unmatched to any gene: 8. This chain's CDR3 is CASSATTSGHTDTQYL. CDR3 sequence (DNA): TGCGCCAGCAGCGCGACGACTAGCGGACACACAGATACGCAGTATCTT.